A single sample is the source of the 22 T cell receptor beta chains below, sequenced in a study of T cell repertoires in cytomegalovirus infection. These TCRs' antigens remain unknown. TCRdb reanalysed the reads using MiXCR and keeps one entry per CDR3 protein. The sample has 750,000 to 900,000 distinct CDR3 sequences, about 27% seen once. Material: cultured CD8+ T cells from PBMCs, obtained from culture after CMV antigen stimulation. The receptors shown here come from a human donor in good health (CMV status not recorded). Some clones in this sample may be carry-over from other donors' samples.

In its sample, this clonotype was seen a few times. This chain uses TRBV4-1 with TRBJ2-3; TRBD2 agrees at 8 bases. Trimming cost V 3 bases and J 6 bases; bases outside gene matches: 8. The germline CDR1 and CDR2 sequences are MGHRA and YSYEKL. The CDR3 has 15 residues. This CDR3 is CASSHRGGLGDTQYF. The DNA for the CDR3 is TGCGCCAGCAGCCACCGGGGGGGCCTAGGTGATACGCAGTATTTT.

The chain recombines TRBV5-6 with TRBJ2-1; D is unresolved. The V end was cut by 10 bases, the J end by 3 bases, with 8 bases between. Per germline, CDR1 SGHDT and CDR2 YYEEEE. CDR3 length: 11 amino acids. CDR3 in DNA: TGTGCCTCCGAAATCTACAATGAGCAGTTCTTC. This sequence encodes CASEIYNEQFF. The full variable domain, in which reference TRBV5-6 and TRBJ2-1 provide the parts outside the CDR3, is DAGVTQSPTHLIKTRGQQVTLRCSPKSGHDTVSWYQQALGQGPQFIFQYYEEEERQRGNFPDRFSGHQFPNYSSELNVNALLLGDSALYLCASEIYNEQFFGPGTRLTVL.

This clonotype appeared a few times. The chain is built from TRBV12-3 or TRBV12-4 and TRBJ1-2; the match to TRBD1 covers 9 bases. Trimming removed 4 bases from V and 8 bases from J; junction bases left unmatched: 8. The CDR3 spans 14 residues. In nucleotides, the CDR3 is TGTGCCAGCAGTTCCTCCGGGACAGGGTACGGCTACACCTTC. It codes for CASSSSGTGYGYTF.

This clonotype was seen a few times. This sequence joins TRBV6-5 and TRBJ1-2; TRBD1 agrees at 8 bases. Germline CDR1 and CDR2: MNHEY and SVGAGI. V was clipped by 0 bases and J by 8 bases; unmatched bases: 5. This CDR3 has 14 amino acids. Written as DNA, the CDR3 is TGTGCCAGCAGTTACTCGGCCAGGGGGCACGGCTACACCTTC. This sequence encodes CASSYSARGHGYTF.

This clonotype was counted many times. The rearrangement links TRBV7-2 to TRBJ2-7; D gene ambiguous. CDR1 is SGHTA, CDR2 FQGNSA, per germline. This CDR3 is built from 10 residues. The V gene lost 8 bases and the J gene lost 5 bases, with 7 bases spanning the gap. CDR3 residues: CASPLDEQYV. CDR3 nucleotide sequence: TGTGCCAGCCCCCTAGACGAGCAGTACGTC.

The CDR3 protein is CASSYSSRDGQLEAFF. The CDR3, as DNA: TGTGCCAGCAGTTACTCAAGCCGGGACGGGCAGTTGGAAGCTTTCTTT. The chain uses TRBV6-2 or TRBV6-3 and TRBJ1-1; TRBD1 might be the D (5 bases). Germline V gene data show CDR1 as MNHEY and CDR2 as SVGEGT. Trimming cost V 0 bases and J 8 bases, with 19 bases left between them. This CDR3 spans 16 amino acids.

This clonotype was counted between two and nine times. The V call is TRBV19, the J call TRBJ1-1; a possible D gene is TRBD1 (6 bases). V lost 4 bases to trimming and J lost 4 bases, with 16 bases between them. CDR3 length: 15 amino acids. The germline V gene has CDR1 LNHDA and CDR2 SQIVND (reference sequence). CDR3 coding DNA: TGTGCCAGTAGTACATCAGGGGTTGGAAGCACTGAAGCTTTCTTT. This translates into CASSTSGVGSTEAFF.

This clonotype has only a few counts. The chain combines TRBV6-2 or TRBV6-3 with TRBJ2-3, with TRBD2 as a possible D gene (6 bases). Trimming took off 0 bases at V and 6 bases at J, with 22 bases between the two ends. Germline V gene sequence: CDR1 MNHEY, CDR2 SVGEGT. The CDR3 is made up of 18 amino acids. The DNA for the CDR3 is TGTGCCAGCAGTTACTCTTTACTAGCTTCTGCAGCGCCTGATACGCAGTATTTT. Its translation is CASSYSLLASAAPDTQYF.

This clonotype was picked up many times. The J gene is TRBJ2-2, the V gene TRBV7-2; D unresolved. The CDR3 length is 17 residues. V was shortened by 5 bases and J by 0 bases, with 16 bases between the two germline ends. CDR1 and CDR2 from the germline V gene are SGHTA and FQGNSA. CDR3 sequence (DNA): TGTGCCAGCAGCCCCTCTTTGGTGGGGACGAACACCGGGGAGCTGTTTTTT. Translated: CASSPSLVGTNTGELFF.

Here the CDR3 DNA reads TGTGCCAGCAGTCGGATATGGGGGTGGGATCAGCCCCAGCATTTT. Encoded protein: CASSRIWGWDQPQHF. V usage is TRBV27 and J usage is TRBJ1-5, with D perhaps TRBD1 (5 bases). Trimming removed 5 bases at V and 5 bases at J, with 16 bases between. This CDR3 is 15 amino acids long. The V gene's germline CDR1 is MNHEY and CDR2 SMNVEV (reference sequence).

The table lists this clonotype with many counts. This chain connects TRBV11-1 to TRBJ2-1, with a tentative D call TRBD1 (5 bases). The germline V gene encodes CDR1 SGHAT and CDR2 FQDESV (reference sequence). The ends were cut back, 9 bases at V and 5 bases at J, with 14 bases in the middle. The CDR3 is 13 amino acids. The CDR3 spells CASTKGVHNEQFF. CDR3 bases: TGTGCCAGTACCAAAGGGGTACACAATGAGCAGTTCTTC.

This chain joins TRBV6-5 and TRBJ2-3; TRBD1 matches 8 bases. Germline V lookup: CDR1 MNHEY, CDR2 SVGAGI. This CDR3 is built from 15 residues. V lost 8 bases to trimming and J lost 1 base; unmatched junction nucleotides: 8. CDR3 DNA: TGTGCCAGCGGGACAGGCGGGGTCGGCACAGATACGCAGTATTTT. Its translation is CASGTGGVGTDTQYF.

With respect to this clonotype: A much larger clone lies a single base off, so this may be a read error. This sequence joins TRBV7-8 and TRBJ2-1; 9 nucleotides agree with TRBD1. Germline V gene lookup returns CDR1 SGHVS and CDR2 FQNEAQ. This CDR3 is built from 15 residues. CDR3 DNA: TGTGCCAGCAGCTTAGCCGGGACAGGGAGGAATGGGCAGTTCTTC. Its translation: CASSLAGTGRNGQFF.

This clonotype was counted a few times. The V call is TRBV9, the J call TRBJ2-3, with 11 nucleotides matching TRBD2. Trimming at V came to 3 bases and at J to 6 bases, leaving 15 bases not matched to a gene. The CDR3 spans 18 residues. CDR1 is SGDLS, CDR2 YYNGEE, per germline. The CDR3 here is CASSDGGLAGGLGDTQYF. The CDR3 DNA is TGTGCCAGCAGCGATGGTGGGCTAGCGGGGGGCCTGGGGGATACGCAGTATTTT.

In this sample, this clonotype turned up a few times. The chain has TRBV6-1 and TRBJ2-1; 7 positions match TRBD2. CDR1 is MNHNS and CDR2 is SASEGT in the germline V gene. The CDR3 is 11 amino acids. V lost 10 bases to trimming and J lost 8 bases; unmatched junction nucleotides: 5. CDR3 DNA: TGTGCCACCCTTAGCGGGCATGAGCAGTTCTTC. It specifies CATLSGHEQFF.

The V gene is TRBV6-5, the J gene TRBJ2-5; tentatively, D is TRBD2 (6 bases). V lost 2 bases and J 2 bases, leaving 9 bases between the germline ends. This CDR3 contains 14 residues. CDR1 is MNHEY and CDR2 is SVGAGI in the germline V gene. The CDR3 DNA follows: TGTGCCAGCAGTTACAAGGAGGGACAAGAGACCCAGTACTTC. Its protein is CASSYKEGQETQYF.

This clonotype was seen ten or more times. The chain employs TRBV5-1 and TRBJ1-2; TRBD1 is a possible D gene (6 bases). Germline values: CDR1 SGHRS, CDR2 YFSETQ. V dropped 2 bases and J dropped 8 bases, with 13 bases sitting between them. CDR3 length equals 13 residues. Here the CDR3 DNA reads TGCGCCAGCAGCTTTGGGGGGGCGAGAGGCTACACCTTC. Amino acids: CASSFGGARGYTF.

J is TRBJ2-7 and V is TRBV5-6; TRBD1 agrees at 12 bases. Trimming cost V 3 bases and J 4 bases; bases outside gene matches: 5. The CDR3 totals 15 residues. Germline CDR1 and CDR2: SGHDT and YYEEEE. The CDR3 here is CASSWWDRGQYEQYV. The CDR3 coding sequence is TGTGCCAGCAGCTGGTGGGACAGGGGGCAGTACGAGCAGTACGTC.

The chain employs TRBV7-6 and TRBJ1-1; D is undetermined. Germline CDR1 reads SGHVS; CDR2 reads FNYEAQ. There are 15 residues in the CDR3. The V end lost 6 bases, the J end lost 4 bases, and 18 bases lay between the germline ends. CDR3 protein: CASRDPGSAPTEAFF. In nucleotides, the CDR3 is TGTGCCAGCAGGGACCCCGGGTCAGCTCCCACTGAAGCTTTCTTT.

The chain has TRBV6-4 and TRBJ1-5; maybe TRBD1 (6 bases). Germline lookup yields CDR1 MRHNA and CDR2 SNTAGT. The CDR3 is 16 amino acids. The V gene lost 4 bases and the J gene lost 0 bases, with 13 bases spanning the gap. CDR3 region: CASSALGQISNQPQHF. For the CDR3, the DNA is TGTGCCAGCAGTGCCTTAGGACAGATTAGCAATCAGCCCCAGCATTTT.

This clonotype was detected a few times. V usage is TRBV28 and J usage is TRBJ2-1; D call uncertain. V was clipped by 0 bases and J by 0 bases, with 6 bases between them. The CDR3 runs to 15 residues. CDR1 MDHEN and CDR2 SYDVKM come from the germline V gene. CDR3: CASSLWASSYNEQFF. The CDR3 region has the DNA TGTGCCAGCAGTTTATGGGCCAGCTCCTACAATGAGCAGTTCTTC.

The sample holds a few counts of this clonotype. V gene TRBV2 combines with J gene TRBJ1-5; weak D call: TRBD1 (5 bases). V lost 7 bases, J lost 4 bases, and 17 bases lay in between. This CDR3 has 15 residues. Germline V lookup: CDR1 SNHLY, CDR2 FYNNEI. CDR3 residues: CASTFGPGPNQPQHF. In DNA, the CDR3 is TGTGCCAGCACCTTCGGTCCGGGGCCTAATCAGCCCCAGCATTTT. The full variable domain, in which reference TRBV2 and TRBJ1-5 provide the parts outside the CDR3, is EPEVTQTPSHQVTQMGQEVILRCVPISNHLYFYWYRQILGQKVEFLVSFYNNEISEKSEIFDDQFSVERPDGSNFTLKIRSTKLEDSAMYFCASTFGPGPNQPQHFGDGTRLSIL.